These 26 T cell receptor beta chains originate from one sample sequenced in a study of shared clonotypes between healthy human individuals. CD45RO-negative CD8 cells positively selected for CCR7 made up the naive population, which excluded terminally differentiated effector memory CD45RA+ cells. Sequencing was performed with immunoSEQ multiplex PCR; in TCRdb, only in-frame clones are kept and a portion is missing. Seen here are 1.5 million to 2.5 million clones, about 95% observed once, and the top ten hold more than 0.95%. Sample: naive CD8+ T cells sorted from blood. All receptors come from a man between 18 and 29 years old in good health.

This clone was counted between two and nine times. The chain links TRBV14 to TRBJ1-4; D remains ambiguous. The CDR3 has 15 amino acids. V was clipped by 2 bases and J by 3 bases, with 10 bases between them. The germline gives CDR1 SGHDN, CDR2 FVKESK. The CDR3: CASSQLQRSNEKLFF. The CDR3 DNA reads TGTGCCAGCAGCCAACTTCAGCGATCTAATGAAAAACTGTTTTTT.

The CDR3 region is CASRLTGDSPLHF. The CDR3 DNA is TGTGCCAGTAGGCTGACAGGGGATTCACCCCTCCACTTT. The gene calls are TRBV19 and TRBJ1-6, with 8 bases aligning to TRBD1. The germline CDR1 and CDR2 sequences are LNHDA and SQIVND (reference sequence). The CDR3 contains 13 residues. Trimming removed 6 bases from V and 8 bases from J; junction bases left unmatched: 3.

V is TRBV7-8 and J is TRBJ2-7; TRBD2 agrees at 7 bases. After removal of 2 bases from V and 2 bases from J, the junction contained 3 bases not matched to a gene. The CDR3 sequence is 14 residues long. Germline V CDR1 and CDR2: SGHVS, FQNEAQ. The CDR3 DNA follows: TGTGCCAGCAGCTTAACAGCGGGGCCCTACGAGCAGTACTTC. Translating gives CASSLTAGPYEQYF.

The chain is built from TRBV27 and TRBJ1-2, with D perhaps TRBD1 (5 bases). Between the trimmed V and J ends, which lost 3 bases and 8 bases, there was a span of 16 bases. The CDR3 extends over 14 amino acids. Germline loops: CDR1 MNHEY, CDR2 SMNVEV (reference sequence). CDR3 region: CASSFGPRGYGYTF. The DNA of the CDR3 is TGTGCCAGCAGTTTCGGGCCTCGGGGGTACGGCTACACCTTC.

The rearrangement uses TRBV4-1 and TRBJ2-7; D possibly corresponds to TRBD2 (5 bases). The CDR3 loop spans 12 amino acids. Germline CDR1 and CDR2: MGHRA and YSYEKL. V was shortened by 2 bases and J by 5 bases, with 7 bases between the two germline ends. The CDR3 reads CASSQFGDEQYF. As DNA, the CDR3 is TGCGCCAGCAGCCAATTCGGGGACGAGCAGTACTTC.

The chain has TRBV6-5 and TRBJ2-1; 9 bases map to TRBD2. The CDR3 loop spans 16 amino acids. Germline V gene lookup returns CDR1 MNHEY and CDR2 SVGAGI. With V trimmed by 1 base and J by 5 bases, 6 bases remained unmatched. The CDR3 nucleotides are TGTGCCAGCAGTTACTATAGCGGGAGTACGGACAATGAGCAGTTCTTC. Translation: CASSYYSGSTDNEQFF.

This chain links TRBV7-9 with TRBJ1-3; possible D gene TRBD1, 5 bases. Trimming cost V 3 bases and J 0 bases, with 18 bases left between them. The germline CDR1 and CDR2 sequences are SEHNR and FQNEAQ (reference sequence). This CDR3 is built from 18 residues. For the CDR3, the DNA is TGTGCCAGCAGCTTTTTTCCGACAGCGTATAGCTCTGGAAACACCATATATTTT. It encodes CASSFFPTAYSSGNTIYF.

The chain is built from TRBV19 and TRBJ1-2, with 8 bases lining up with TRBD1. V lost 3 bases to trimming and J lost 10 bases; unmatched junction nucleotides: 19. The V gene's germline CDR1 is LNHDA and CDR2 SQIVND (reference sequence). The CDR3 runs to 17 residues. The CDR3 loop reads CASSIRFQAGGNVVYTF. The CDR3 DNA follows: TGTGCCAGTAGTATTCGTTTCCAGGCAGGGGGCAATGTGGTCTACACCTTC.

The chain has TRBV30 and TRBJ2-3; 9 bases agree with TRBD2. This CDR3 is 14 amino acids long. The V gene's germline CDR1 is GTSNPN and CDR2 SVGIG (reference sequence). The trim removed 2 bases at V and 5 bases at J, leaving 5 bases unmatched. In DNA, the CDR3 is TGTGCCTGGAGTATAGCGGGAGTGATAGATACGCAGTATTTT. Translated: CAWSIAGVIDTQYF.

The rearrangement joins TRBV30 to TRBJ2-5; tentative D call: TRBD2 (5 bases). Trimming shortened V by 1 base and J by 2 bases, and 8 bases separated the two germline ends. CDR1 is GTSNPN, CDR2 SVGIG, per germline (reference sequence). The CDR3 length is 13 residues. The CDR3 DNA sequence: TGTGCCTGGAGTGACGGGAATCAAGAGACCCAGTACTTC. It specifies CAWSDGNQETQYF. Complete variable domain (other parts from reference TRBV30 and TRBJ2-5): SQTIHQWPATLVQPVGSPLSLECTVEGTSNPNLYWYRQAAGRGLQLLFYSVGIGQISSEVPQNLSASRPQDRQFILSSKKLLLSDSGFYLCAWSDGNQETQYFGPGTRLLVL.

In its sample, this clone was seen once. The CDR3 nucleotides read TGTGCCATCAGTGCCCCCACAGATACGCAGTATTTT. It encodes CAISAPTDTQYF. The chain has TRBV10-3 and TRBJ2-3; D is unresolved. The CDR3 extends over 12 amino acids. Trimming removed 4 bases from V and 2 bases from J, with 4 bases in between. CDR1 is ENHRY and CDR2 is SYGVKD in the germline V gene.

The CDR3 region is CASRGTGVGNEKLFF. The CDR3 DNA is TGTGCCAGCAGGGGGACAGGGGTTGGTAATGAAAAACTGTTTTTT. The V and J genes are TRBV11-2 and TRBJ1-4; 10 nucleotides line up with TRBD1. Unmatched junction bases numbered 5, after V lost 6 bases and J lost 4 bases. CDR3 length: 15 amino acids. In germline, CDR1 is SGHAT, CDR2 FQNNGV. Together with reference TRBV11-2 and TRBJ1-4, the CDR3 gives the full variable domain: EAGVAQSPRYKIIEKRQSVAFWCNPISGHATLYWYQQILGQGPKLLIQFQNNGVVDDSQLPKDRFSAERLKGVDSTLKIQPAKLEDSAVYLCASRGTGVGNEKLFFGSGTQLSVL.

The CDR3 sequence is CASSQGSPGIEGYEQYF. The CDR3 DNA sequence: TGTGCCAGCAGCCAAGGAAGTCCAGGGATCGAAGGATACGAGCAGTACTTC. The V gene is TRBV14, the J gene TRBJ2-7, with a possible D match to TRBD1 (5 bases). Trimming pared 1 base from V and 4 bases from J, leaving 20 bases between. This CDR3 is built from 17 residues. Per the germline V gene, CDR1 is SGHDN and CDR2 is FVKESK.

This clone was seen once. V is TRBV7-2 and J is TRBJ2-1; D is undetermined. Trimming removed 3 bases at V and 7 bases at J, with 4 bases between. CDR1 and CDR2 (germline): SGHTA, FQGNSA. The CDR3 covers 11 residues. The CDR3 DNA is TGTGCCAGCAGCTTTTTAAATGAGCAGTTCTTC. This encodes CASSFLNEQFF. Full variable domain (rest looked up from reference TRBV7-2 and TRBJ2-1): GAGVSQSPSNKVTEKGKDVELRCDPISGHTALYWYRQSLGQGLEFLIYFQGNSAPDKSGLPSDRFSAERTGGSVSTLTIQRTQQEDSAVYLCASSFLNEQFFGPGTRLTVL.

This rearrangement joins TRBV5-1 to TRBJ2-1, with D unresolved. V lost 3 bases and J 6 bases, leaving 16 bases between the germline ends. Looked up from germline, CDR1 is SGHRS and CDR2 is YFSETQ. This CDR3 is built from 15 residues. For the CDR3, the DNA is TGCGCCAGCAGCTCCATAGAAGGAATGGGCAATGAGCAGTTCTTC. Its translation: CASSSIEGMGNEQFF.

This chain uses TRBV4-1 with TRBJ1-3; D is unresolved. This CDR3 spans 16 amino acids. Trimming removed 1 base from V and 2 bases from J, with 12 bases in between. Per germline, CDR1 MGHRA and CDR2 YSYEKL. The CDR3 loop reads CASSQVEEGAGNTIYF. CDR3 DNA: TGCGCCAGCAGCCAAGTGGAGGAAGGCGCTGGAAACACCATATATTTT.

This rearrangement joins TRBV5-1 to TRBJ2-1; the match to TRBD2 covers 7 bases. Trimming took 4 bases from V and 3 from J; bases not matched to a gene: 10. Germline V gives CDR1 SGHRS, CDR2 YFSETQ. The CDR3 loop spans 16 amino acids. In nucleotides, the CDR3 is TGCGCCAGCAGCCCCGTTGGGGCGGGGGTCTACAATGAGCAGTTCTTC. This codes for CASSPVGAGVYNEQFF. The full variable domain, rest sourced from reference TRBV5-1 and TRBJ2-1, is KAGVTQTPRYLIKTRGQQVTLSCSPISGHRSVSWYQQTPGQGLQFLFEYFSETQRNKGNFPGRFSGRQFSNSRSEMNVSTLELGDSALYLCASSPVGAGVYNEQFFGPGTRLTVL.

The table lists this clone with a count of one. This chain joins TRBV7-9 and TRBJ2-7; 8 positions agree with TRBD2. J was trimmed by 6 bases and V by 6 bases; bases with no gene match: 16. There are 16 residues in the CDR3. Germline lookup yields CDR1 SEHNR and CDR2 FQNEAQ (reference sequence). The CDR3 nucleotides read TGTGCCAGCAGTTCGGCTGAAGCGGGAGTCGAGCCCGAGCAGTACTTC. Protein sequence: CASSSAEAGVEPEQYF.

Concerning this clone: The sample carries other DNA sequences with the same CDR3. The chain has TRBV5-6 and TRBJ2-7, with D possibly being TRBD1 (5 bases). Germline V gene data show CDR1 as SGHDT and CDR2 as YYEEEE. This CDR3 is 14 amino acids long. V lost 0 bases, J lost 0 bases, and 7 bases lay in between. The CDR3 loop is CASSLGGYSYEQYF. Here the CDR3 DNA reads TGTGCCAGCAGCTTGGGGGGCTACTCCTACGAGCAGTACTTC. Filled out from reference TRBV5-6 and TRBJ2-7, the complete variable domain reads DAGVTQSPTHLIKTRGQQVTLRCSPKSGHDTVSWYQQALGQGPQFIFQYYEEEERQRGNFPDRFSGHQFPNYSSELNVNALLLGDSALYLCASSLGGYSYEQYFGPGTRLTVT.

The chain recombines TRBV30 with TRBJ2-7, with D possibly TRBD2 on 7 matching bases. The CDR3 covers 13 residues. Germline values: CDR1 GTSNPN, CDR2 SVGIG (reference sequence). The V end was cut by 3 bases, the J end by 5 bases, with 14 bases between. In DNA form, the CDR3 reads TGTGCCTGGAGCCTGGGGGGGGGCGACGAGCAGTACTTC. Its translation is CAWSLGGGDEQYF.

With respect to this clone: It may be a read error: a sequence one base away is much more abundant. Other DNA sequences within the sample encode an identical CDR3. The DNA of the CDR3 is TGTGCCAGCAGCTTGGGGGACGAGCAGTACTTC. Translation gives CASSLGDEQYF. The J gene is TRBJ2-7, the V gene TRBV5-5; D unclear. CDR3 length: 11 amino acids. Germline assignment: CDR1 SGHKS and CDR2 YYEKEE (reference sequence). Deletions cut 0 bases from V and 5 bases from J, with 3 bases between.

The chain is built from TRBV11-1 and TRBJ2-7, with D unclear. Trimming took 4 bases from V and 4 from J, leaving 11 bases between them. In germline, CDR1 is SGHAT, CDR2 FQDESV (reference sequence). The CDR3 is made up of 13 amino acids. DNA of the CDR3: TGTGCCAGCAGCTCCCTACCCCTTTACGAGCAGTACTTC. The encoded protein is CASSSLPLYEQYF.

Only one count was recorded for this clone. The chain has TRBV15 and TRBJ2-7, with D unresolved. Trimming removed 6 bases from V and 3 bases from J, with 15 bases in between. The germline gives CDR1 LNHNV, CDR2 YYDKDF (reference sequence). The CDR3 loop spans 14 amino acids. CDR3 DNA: TGTGCCACCAGTGTGTCACTCTCGTACTACGAGCAGTACTTC. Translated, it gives CATSVSLSYYEQYF.

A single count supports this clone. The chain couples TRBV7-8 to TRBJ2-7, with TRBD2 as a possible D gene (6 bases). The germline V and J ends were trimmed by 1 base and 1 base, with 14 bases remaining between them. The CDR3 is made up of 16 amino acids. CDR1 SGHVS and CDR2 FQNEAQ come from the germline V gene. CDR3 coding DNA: TGTGCCAGCAGCTTAGATGATATGGCGGGATCCTACGAGCAGTACTTC. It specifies CASSLDDMAGSYEQYF.

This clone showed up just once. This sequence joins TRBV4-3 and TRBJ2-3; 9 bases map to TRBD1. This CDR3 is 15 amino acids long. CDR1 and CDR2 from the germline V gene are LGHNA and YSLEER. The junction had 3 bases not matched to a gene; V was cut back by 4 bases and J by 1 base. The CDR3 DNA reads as TGCGCCAGCAGCCCTGGGGACAGGGGCACAGATACGCAGTATTTT. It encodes CASSPGDRGTDTQYF.

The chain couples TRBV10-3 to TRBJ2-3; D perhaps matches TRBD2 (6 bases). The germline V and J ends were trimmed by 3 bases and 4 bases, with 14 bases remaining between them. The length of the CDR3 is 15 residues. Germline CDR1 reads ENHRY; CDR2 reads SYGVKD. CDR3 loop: CAISDPGRGSDTQYF. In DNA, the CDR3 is TGTGCCATCAGTGACCCCGGGAGAGGGTCAGATACGCAGTATTTT.